The next 18 T cell receptor beta chains were all read from a single sample in a study of Ad26.COV2.S vaccination and SARS-CoV-2 variants (dated by TCRdb to the early 2020s). The protocol used for the library was the immunoSEQ multiplex PCR assay. TCRdb mirrors the immuneACCESS table, restricted to in-frame sequences. Some clones are absent from its copies; in checked studies, under half trace to an unresolved V gene, and the reason for the others is unknown. The sample records approximately 500,000 clones, roughly nine tenths of which are singletons. Clones ranked in the top ten supply roughly 13% of the sample. The treatment or condition label corresponds to: around 19 received Ad26.COV2.S at low or high dose, single or two shots; 5 received placebo; per-sample allocation not given. Repertoires of vaccine and placebo recipients were sequenced from samples taken on day 63 after the first injection.

Sequences were derived from peripheral blood, sampled in a trial of Ad26.COV2.S vaccine versus placebo. The receptors shown here come from a person aged 18-60 years who received the Ad26.COV2.S COVID-19 vaccine or a placebo.

The chain joins TRBV7-8 to TRBJ2-5; D remains unclear. Trimming stripped 1 base from V and 7 bases from J, with 13 bases between. Germline V CDR1 and CDR2: SGHVS, FQNEAQ. This CDR3 is 14 amino acids long. CDR3 DNA: TGTGCCAGCAGCTTAGGGGCCCAGAGTGGGACCCAGTACTTC. Translated: CASSLGAQSGTQYF.

V usage is TRBV27 and J usage is TRBJ2-1, with a weak D call TRBD1 (5 bases). Germline V gives CDR1 MNHEY, CDR2 SMNVEV (reference sequence). Trimming stripped 4 bases from V and 0 bases from J, with 16 bases between. The length of the CDR3 is 17 residues. CDR3 nucleotide sequence: TGTGCCAGCAGTTATATGGGGCGAGCCAGCTCCTACAATGAGCAGTTCTTC. Its protein product is CASSYMGRASSYNEQFF.

This clone was detected a few times. The rearrangement uses TRBV30 and TRBJ1-5; no reliable D call. CDR3 length: 13 amino acids. V was pared by 4 bases and J by 0 bases, with 7 bases between. Looked up from germline, CDR1 is GTSNPN and CDR2 is SVGIG (reference sequence). This CDR3 is CAWTGNSNQPQHF. Here the CDR3 DNA reads TGTGCCTGGACCGGGAATAGCAATCAGCCCCAGCATTTT.

This chain connects TRBV11-2 to TRBJ2-1; D call uncertain. V lost 5 bases to trimming and J lost 7 bases, with 18 bases between them. This CDR3 region has 15 residues. Per the germline V gene, CDR1 is SGHAT and CDR2 is FQNNGV. DNA for the CDR3: TGTGCCAGCAGCCTCCTGCGCGGAGCCTCTAATGAGCAGTTCTTC. It codes for CASSLLRGASNEQFF.

The CDR3 region is CASSLQGSNSPLHF. CDR3 bases: TGTGCCAGCAGCCTACAGGGATCGAATTCACCCCTCCACTTT. V is TRBV6-1 and J is TRBJ1-6, with D perhaps TRBD1 (6 bases). The CDR3 loop spans 14 amino acids. Germline V gene lookup returns CDR1 MNHNS and CDR2 SASEGT. Trimming cost V 6 bases and J 7 bases, with 13 bases left between them.

The chain is built from TRBV30 and TRBJ2-7; 12 nucleotides align to TRBD1. J lost 6 bases, V lost 2 bases, and 5 bases had no gene match. Germline lookup yields CDR1 GTSNPN and CDR2 SVGIG (reference sequence). The CDR3 is 14 residues long. CDR3: CAWSLGQGASEQYF. In DNA, the CDR3 is TGTGCCTGGAGTCTGGGACAGGGGGCTTCCGAGCAGTACTTC.

The CDR3, as DNA: TGTGCCAGCAGTCAAAGCGGGAGGCGCAACAATGAGCAGTTCTTC. Protein product: CASSQSGRRNNEQFF. This rearrangement joins TRBV6-2 or TRBV6-3 to TRBJ2-1, with 9 bases lining up with TRBD2. The V and J ends lost 5 bases and 5 bases, in that order; junction bases with no gene match: 7. Germline CDR1 MNHEY, CDR2 SVGEGT. The CDR3 has 15 residues.

J is TRBJ2-5 and V is TRBV5-4; either TRBD1 or TRBD2 may fit D (5 bases each). Trimming took 3 bases from V and 3 from J, leaving 9 bases between them. This CDR3 spans 13 amino acids. CDR1 and CDR2 from the germline V gene are SGHNT and YYREEE (reference sequence). The CDR3 region is CASSWGRKETQYF. In DNA form, the CDR3 reads TGTGCCAGCAGCTGGGGACGGAAAGAGACCCAGTACTTC.

This rearrangement joins TRBV7-2 to TRBJ2-5, with D hard to call. There are 14 residues in the CDR3. Germline V gene data show CDR1 as SGHTA and CDR2 as FQGNSA. The germline V and J ends were trimmed by 6 bases and 3 bases, with 14 bases remaining between them. This CDR3 is CASRGAGSKETQYF. DNA of the CDR3: TGTGCCAGCAGGGGCGCAGGAAGCAAAGAGACCCAGTACTTC.

The CDR3 loop reads CASSQDSRQGGGYTF. The CDR3 DNA follows: TGTGCCAGCAGCCAAGATTCTCGGCAGGGGGGTGGCTACACCTTC. The V gene is TRBV4-2, the J gene TRBJ1-2, with 7 bases that match TRBD1. CDR3 length equals 15 residues. J gave up 7 bases and V 0 bases, and 8 bases lay outside the gene matches. Germline loops: CDR1 LGHNA, CDR2 YNFKEQ.

In its sample, this clone was seen once. The sample carries other DNA sequences with the same CDR3. The chain carries TRBV9 and TRBJ1-6; a possible D gene is TRBD1 (5 bases). Germline V lookup: CDR1 SGDLS, CDR2 YYNGEE. V lost 0 bases and J lost 5, with 6 bases in between. This CDR3 comprises 14 residues. CDR3 protein: CASSVGGDNSPLHF. CDR3 nucleotides: TGTGCCAGCAGCGTAGGGGGGGATAATTCACCCCTCCACTTT.

V is TRBV5-1 and J is TRBJ2-2; unclear D gene. Trimming took 4 bases from V and 8 from J, leaving 12 bases between them. The CDR3 sequence is 13 residues long. Germline V gene sequence: CDR1 SGHRS, CDR2 YFSETQ. This CDR3 is CASSARVEGELFF. Here the CDR3 DNA reads TGCGCCAGCAGCGCACGGGTGGAGGGGGAGCTGTTTTTT.

The chain employs TRBV18 and TRBJ2-7; D ambiguous. The CDR3 spans 13 residues. The germline gives CDR1 KGHSH, CDR2 LQKENI. The germline V and J ends were trimmed by 4 bases and 6 bases, with 13 bases remaining between them. CDR3 in DNA: TGTGCCAGCTCACAGGAGTCATTGAGCGAGCAGTACTTC. This gives the protein CASSQESLSEQYF. The variable domain in full, completed from reference TRBV18 and TRBJ2-7, reads NAGVMQNPRHLVRRRGQEARLRCSPMKGHSHVYWYRQLPEEGLKFMVYLQKENIIDESGMPKERFSAEFPKEGPSILRIQQVVRGDSAAYFCASSQESLSEQYFGPGTRLTVT.

The rearrangement links TRBV5-1 to TRBJ1-1; D remains ambiguous. CDR3 length: 13 residues. The germline V gene has CDR1 SGHRS and CDR2 YFSETQ. V dropped 4 bases and J dropped 1 base, with 8 bases sitting between them. The CDR3: CASSLKGNTEAFF. The DNA of the CDR3 is TGCGCCAGCAGCCTTAAGGGGAACACTGAAGCTTTCTTT.

The chain is built from TRBV30 and TRBJ2-1, with D possibly matching TRBD2 (5 bases). CDR1 is GTSNPN and CDR2 is SVGIG in the germline V gene (reference sequence). This CDR3 has 16 residues. Trimming cost V 0 bases and J 8 bases, with 20 bases left between them. Written as DNA, the CDR3 is TGTGCCTGGAGTGTAATCGGGGTTGGCCCAGTCTATGAGCAGTTCTTC. It yields the protein CAWSVIGVGPVYEQFF.

This clone was recorded once. The V and J genes are TRBV25-1 and TRBJ2-7; the match to TRBD2 covers 7 bases. The CDR3 has 15 amino acids. Germline V gives CDR1 MGHDK, CDR2 SYGVNS. V lost 5 bases, J lost 1 base, and 8 bases stayed unmatched. This chain's CDR3 is CASSSGIRVSYEQYF. The DNA for the CDR3 is TGTGCCAGCAGTAGCGGGATCCGCGTTTCCTACGAGCAGTACTTC.

The rearrangement links TRBV29-1 to TRBJ2-1, with 7 bases fitting TRBD2. Germline assignment: CDR1 SQVTM and CDR2 ANQGSEA. CDR3 length: 14 amino acids. Trimming removed 6 bases from V and 10 bases from J; junction bases left unmatched: 15. CDR3 sequence: CSVRVAGAFAEQFF. CDR3 DNA sequence: TGCAGCGTGAGGGTGGCGGGAGCCTTCGCGGAGCAGTTCTTC.

The chain links TRBV6-5 to TRBJ1-2; weak D call: TRBD1 (6 bases). CDR3 length: 13 amino acids. Germline lookup yields CDR1 MNHEY and CDR2 SVGAGI. With 7 bases removed from V and 4 bases from J, the gap between germline ends came to 13 bases. CDR3 loop: CASTRGQFYGYTF. CDR3 DNA: TGTGCCAGCACCCGCGGACAGTTCTATGGCTACACCTTC.